The 13 T cell receptor beta chains in this list originate from one sample, sequenced in a study of beta chain features in type 1 diabetes. Sequenced material consisted of expressed TCRB transcripts (all of the isolated RNA was reverse transcribed). The protocol was immunoSEQ multiplex PCR, while the TCRdb copy is restricted to in-frame clones and leaves out a portion. The repertoire consists of 350,000 to 450,000 clones, with approximately 15% occurring once and the leading ten covering about 0.02%. Sequenced material: naive CD4+ T cells from blood. The source of these receptors is a young woman in good health.

There are a few counts of this clone. The CDR3 sequence: CASSLQGVEQYF. DNA for the CDR3: TGTGCCAGCAGCTTACAGGGGGTCGAGCAGTACTTC. V is TRBV11-2 and J is TRBJ2-7; 7 nucleotides match TRBD1. The germline CDR1 and CDR2 sequences are SGHAT and FQNNGV. This CDR3 is 12 amino acids long. Trimming removed 2 bases from V and 6 bases from J; junction bases left unmatched: 1.

The chain recombines TRBV29-1 with TRBJ2-1; 8 bases agree with TRBD2. The CDR3 loop spans 14 amino acids. V lost 6 bases to trimming and J lost 3 bases; unmatched junction nucleotides: 7. Germline V CDR1 and CDR2: SQVTM, ANQGSEA. The CDR3 sequence: CSVESGSYYNEQFF. The DNA for the CDR3 is TGCAGCGTAGAAAGCGGGAGTTACTACAATGAGCAGTTCTTC.

The rearrangement joins TRBV18 to TRBJ1-1; D gene unclear. This CDR3 region has 16 residues. Between the trimmed V and J ends, which lost 3 bases and 8 bases, there was a span of 22 bases. CDR1 is KGHSH, CDR2 LQKENI, per germline. The CDR3 reads CASSPALTTKTEEAFF. For the CDR3, the DNA is TGTGCCAGCTCACCCGCATTAACTACAAAAACCGAGGAAGCTTTCTTT.

This clone occurred a few times. This chain uses TRBV25-1 with TRBJ1-5; D is possibly TRBD1 (6 bases). CDR3 length equals 15 residues. V was cut by 3 bases and J by 0 bases, with 9 bases left in between. The V gene's germline CDR1 is MGHDK and CDR2 SYGVNS. CDR3 nucleotides: TGTGCCAGCAGTGAGACAGGCGGTAGCAATCAGCCCCAGCATTTT. This encodes CASSETGGSNQPQHF.

The rearrangement uses TRBV28 and TRBJ1-4, with D possibly matching TRBD1 (5 bases). V lost 0 bases, J lost 6 bases, and 14 bases lay in between. The germline CDR1 and CDR2 sequences are MDHEN and SYDVKM. CDR3 length equals 16 residues. CDR3 in DNA: TGTGCCAGCAGTTTATGGACCGGGGGGAGATATGAAAAACTGTTTTTT. It translates to CASSLWTGGRYEKLFF.

The chain couples TRBV2 to TRBJ2-2; no clear D. The CDR3 runs to 15 residues. Trimming removed 6 bases from V and 4 bases from J, with 15 bases in between. Germline CDR1 and CDR2: SNHLY and FYNNEI. The CDR3 nucleotides are TGTGCCAGCAGGCCTTCGGCAGGAAGCACCGGGGAGCTGTTTTTT. Its translation: CASRPSAGSTGELFF.

This clone appeared a few times. This chain uses TRBV2 with TRBJ1-1; 10 nucleotides line up with TRBD1. CDR1 SNHLY and CDR2 FYNNEI come from the germline V gene. There are 15 residues in the CDR3. V lost 6 bases and J lost 5; bases outside the gene matches: 9. In DNA, the CDR3 is TGTGCCAGCAGGGGGTTCAGGGGACAGGGGACTGAAGCTTTCTTT. It encodes CASRGFRGQGTEAFF.

This sequence joins TRBV7-3 and TRBJ1-1; D possibly corresponds to TRBD1 (6 bases). Per the germline V gene, CDR1 is SGHTA and CDR2 is FQGTGA. Trimming removed 1 base at V and 7 bases at J, with 13 bases between. The CDR3 covers 14 residues. CDR3 in DNA: TGTGCCAGCAGCTTAAATCAGGGGTGGAGTGAAGCTTTCTTT. This encodes CASSLNQGWSEAFF.

The chain recombines TRBV11-2 with TRBJ2-1; tentative D call: TRBD1 (6 bases). The CDR3 totals 15 residues. Trimming took off 3 bases at V and 10 bases at J, with 19 bases between the two ends. The germline V gene has CDR1 SGHAT and CDR2 FQNNGV. CDR3 protein: CASSFNTGGAEEQFF. In nucleotides, the CDR3 is TGTGCCAGCAGCTTCAATACTGGGGGCGCGGAAGAGCAGTTCTTC.

The chain links TRBV30 to TRBJ2-7; maybe TRBD1 (5 bases). CDR3 length: 12 amino acids. Germline V lookup: CDR1 GTSNPN, CDR2 SVGIG (reference sequence). V lost 0 bases and J 7 bases, leaving 10 bases between the germline ends. In DNA form, the CDR3 reads TGTGCCTGGAGTGTAGGGGCGAGGGAGCAGTACTTC. Its translation is CAWSVGAREQYF. The full variable domain, its missing parts supplied by reference TRBV30 and TRBJ2-7, is SQTIHQWPATLVQPVGSPLSLECTVEGTSNPNLYWYRQAAGRGLQLLFYSVGIGQISSEVPQNLSASRPQDRQFILSSKKLLLSDSGFYLCAWSVGAREQYFGPGTRLTVT.

The table lists this clone with a few counts. The V call is TRBV28, the J call TRBJ1-5; D may be TRBD1 (6 bases). The V end lost 6 bases, the J end lost 4 bases, and 16 bases lay between the germline ends. The V gene's germline CDR1 is MDHEN and CDR2 SYDVKM. CDR3 length: 15 amino acids. The CDR3: CASSSQGRGNQPQHF. In DNA, the CDR3 is TGTGCCAGCAGCTCCCAGGGAAGGGGGAATCAGCCCCAGCATTTT. Full variable domain (outside the CDR3, taken from reference TRBV28 and TRBJ1-5): DVKVTQSSRYLVKRTGEKVFLECVQDMDHENMFWYRQDPGLGLRLIYFSYDVKMKEKGDIPEGYSVSREKKERFSLILESASTNQTSMYLCASSSQGRGNQPQHFGDGTRLSIL.

This clone was observed a few times. The J gene is TRBJ1-4, the V gene TRBV27, with D unclear. The germline gives CDR1 MNHEY, CDR2 SMNVEV (reference sequence). V dropped 5 bases and J dropped 0 bases, with 7 bases sitting between them. The CDR3 has 14 amino acids. The CDR3, as DNA: TGTGCCAGCAGTGGAACAGCAACTAATGAAAAACTGTTTTTT. Amino acid sequence: CASSGTATNEKLFF. The variable domain in full, with the rest retrieved from reference TRBV27 and TRBJ1-4, is EAQVTQNPRYLITVTGKKLTVTCSQNMNHEYMSWYRQDPGLGLRQIYYSMNVEVTDKGDVPEGYKVSRKEKRNFPLILESPSPNQTSLYFCASSGTATNEKLFFGSGTQLSVL.

The chain has TRBV13 and TRBJ2-7; D not certain. V lost 5 bases and J 0 bases, leaving 11 bases between the germline ends. The CDR3 sequence is 14 residues long. Germline V gene lookup returns CDR1 PRHDT and CDR2 FYEKMQ (reference sequence). The chain's CDR3 is CASSPRVSSYEQYF. DNA for the CDR3: TGTGCCAGCAGCCCCCGGGTCAGCTCCTACGAGCAGTACTTC.